This TCR beta chain was found in a study of response to subunit inactivated influenza vaccine. Germline V gene lookup returns CDR1 LGHNA and CDR2 YSLEER. The V segment lost 4 bases and the J segment 4 bases; nucleotides outside the gene matches: 4. The CDR3 sequence is 17 residues long. Each CDR3 protein is one row after TCRdb ran MiXCR on the RT-PCR reads. In the table there are hundreds of thousands of distinct CDR3 sequences, approximately 14% of which are singletons. The sequence derives from a man over 45 who received an inactivated influenza vaccine. The chain combines TRBV4-3 with TRBJ2-2; 15 nucleotides line up with TRBD2. This sample comprised PBMCs from blood, obtained approximately 13 days after vaccination. CDR3 nucleotides: TGCGCCAGCAGCCCGGGACTAGCGGGGGGCCTCACCGGGGAGCTGTTTTTT. Protein: CASSPGLAGGLTGELFF.